This T cell receptor beta chain emerged from a study of blood T cell repertoires in COVID-19. Study context: Acute-phase and convalescent COVID-19 samples originated in the United States, Italy and Spain. Sources were T cells, B-cell-depleted T cells, or PBMCs; the material itself was cDNA or gDNA.

Per the original methods: By means of reference gene primer amplification, nucleated cell counts were estimated. The assay was immunoSEQ multiplex PCR, and TCRdb's table has in-frame clones only and misses some. That table furnishes V, J and clone size, whereas the DNA furnished D and trimming. The table includes fewer than 130,000 clones, 76% detected once. To note about this clone: The sample carries other DNA sequences with the same CDR3.

Between the trimmed V and J ends, which lost 8 bases and 1 base, there was a span of 5 bases. CDR3 size: 11 residues. Per germline, CDR1 LNHDA and CDR2 SQIVND (reference sequence). This chain connects TRBV19 to TRBJ1-2, with unresolved D. Material: peripheral blood. The source of this sequence is an elderly woman with acute or convalescent COVID-19. In DNA form, the CDR3 reads TGTGCCAGTTCCCTTAACTATGGCTACACCTTC. It yields the protein CASSLNYGYTF.